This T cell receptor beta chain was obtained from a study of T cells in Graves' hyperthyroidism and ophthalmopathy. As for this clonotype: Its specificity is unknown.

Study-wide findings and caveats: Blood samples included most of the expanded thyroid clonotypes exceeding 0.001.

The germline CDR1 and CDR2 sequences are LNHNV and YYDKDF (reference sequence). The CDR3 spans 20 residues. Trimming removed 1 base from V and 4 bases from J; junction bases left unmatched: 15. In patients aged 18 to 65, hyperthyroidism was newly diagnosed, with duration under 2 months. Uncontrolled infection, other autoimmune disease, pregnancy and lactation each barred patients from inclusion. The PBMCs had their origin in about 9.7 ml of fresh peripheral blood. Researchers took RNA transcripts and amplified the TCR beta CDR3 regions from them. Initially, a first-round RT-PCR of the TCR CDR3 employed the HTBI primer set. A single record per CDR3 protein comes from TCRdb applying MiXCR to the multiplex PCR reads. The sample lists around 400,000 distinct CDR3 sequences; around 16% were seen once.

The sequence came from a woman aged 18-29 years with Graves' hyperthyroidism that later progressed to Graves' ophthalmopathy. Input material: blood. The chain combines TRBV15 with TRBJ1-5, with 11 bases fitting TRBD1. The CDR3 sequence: CATSRGLGTGGQVRNQPQHF. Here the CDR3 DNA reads TGTGCCACCAGCAGAGGCCTCGGGACAGGGGGTCAGGTTAGGAATCAGCCCCAGCATTTT. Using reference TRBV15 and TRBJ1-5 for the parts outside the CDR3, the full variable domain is DAMVIQNPRYQVTQFGKPVTLSCSQTLNHNVMYWYQQKSSQAPKLLFHYYDKDFNNEADTPDNFQSRRPNTSFCFLDIRSPGLGDTAMYLCATSRGLGTGGQVRNQPQHFGDGTRLSIL.